This T cell receptor beta chain was identified during a study of tumor-infiltrating lymphocytes in primary liver carcinoma. The CDR3 length is 14 residues. Germline V gene data show CDR1 as MNHEY and CDR2 as SVGAGI. J gave up 7 bases and V 4 bases, and 8 bases lay outside the gene matches. This clonotype was seen a handful of times. The investigators made TCR beta cDNA from approximately 500 ng total RNA, using a constant-region primer. Sequencing libraries for TCR beta derived from three nested multiplex PCR rounds that used slightly modified ARM-PCR. Running 9 to 10 cycles apiece, the first two PCR rounds relied on TRBV1-TRBV30 forward primers together with a C-beta reverse primer. TCRdb reprocessed the multiplex PCR reads via MiXCR and lists one record per CDR3 protein. The table records 250,000 to 350,000 distinct CDR3 sequences, around three fifths of them present only once. Germline DNA was also extracted, and blood RNA was taken from unsorted whole blood.

The TCR was taken from a woman aged 30 to 39 with primary liver carcinoma and hepatitis B virus infection. This sequence joins TRBV6-5 and TRBJ1-2, with 8 bases matching TRBD1. Input material: peripheral blood. CDR3 loop: CASSFNRGLGGYTF. The CDR3 coding sequence is TGTGCCAGCAGTTTCAACAGGGGGTTAGGTGGCTACACCTTC.